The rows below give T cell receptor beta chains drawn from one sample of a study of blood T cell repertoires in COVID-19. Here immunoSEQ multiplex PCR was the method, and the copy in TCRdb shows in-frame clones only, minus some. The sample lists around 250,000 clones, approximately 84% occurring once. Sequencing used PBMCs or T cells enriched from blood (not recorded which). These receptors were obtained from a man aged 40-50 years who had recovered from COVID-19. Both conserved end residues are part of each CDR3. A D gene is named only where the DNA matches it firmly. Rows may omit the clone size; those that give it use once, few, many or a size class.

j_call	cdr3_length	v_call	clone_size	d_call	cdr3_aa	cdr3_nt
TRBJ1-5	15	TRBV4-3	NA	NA	CASSQDAHIRQPQHF	TGCGCCAGCAGCCAAGATGCGCATATCCGTCAGCCCCAGCATTTT
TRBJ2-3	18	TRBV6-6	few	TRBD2	CASSPTSGRDWFTDTQYF	TGTGCCAGCAGTCCCACTAGCGGGAGGGACTGGTTCACAGATACGCAGTATTTT
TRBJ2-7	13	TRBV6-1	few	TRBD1	CASSEDRVMWQYF	TGTGCCAGCAGTGAGGACAGGGTGATGTGGCAGTACTTC
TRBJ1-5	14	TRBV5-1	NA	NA	CASSLAGGRQPQHF	TGCGCCAGCAGCTTGGCGGGGGGCCGTCAGCCCCAGCATTTT
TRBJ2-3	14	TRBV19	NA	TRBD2	CASRLAGDTDTQYF	TGTGCCAGTAGACTAGCGGGAGACACAGATACGCAGTATTTT
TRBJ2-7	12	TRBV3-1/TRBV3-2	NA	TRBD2	CASSNGLAGQYF	TGTGCCAGCAGCAACGGACTAGCCGGGCAGTACTTC
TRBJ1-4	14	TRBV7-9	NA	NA	CASSREVANEKLFF	TGTGCCAGCAGCCGGGAGGTAGCTAATGAAAAACTGTTTTTT
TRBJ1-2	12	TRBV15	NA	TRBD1	CATSIDRGRYTF	TGTGCCACCAGCATAGACAGGGGCCGCTACACCTTC
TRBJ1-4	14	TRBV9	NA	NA	CASSVGTDNEKLFF	TGTGCCAGCAGCGTAGGAACAGATAATGAAAAACTGTTTTTT
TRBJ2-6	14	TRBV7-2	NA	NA	CASRPGAGANVLTF	TGTGCCAGCAGGCCAGGGGCTGGGGCCAACGTCCTGACTTTC
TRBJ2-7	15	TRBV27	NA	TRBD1	CASSLLGTGFHEQYF	TGTGCCAGCAGTTTATTGGGGACAGGGTTTCACGAGCAGTACTTC
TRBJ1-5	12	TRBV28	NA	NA	CASEQRDQPQHF	TGTGCCAGCGAGCAACGGGATCAGCCCCAGCATTTT
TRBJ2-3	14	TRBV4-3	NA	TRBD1	CASSRDSSTDTQYF	TGCGCCAGCAGCCGGGACAGTAGCACAGATACGCAGTATTTT
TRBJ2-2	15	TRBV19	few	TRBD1	CASTWTGGYRGELFF	TGTGCCAGTACTTGGACAGGGGGGTATCGAGGGGAGCTGTTTTTT
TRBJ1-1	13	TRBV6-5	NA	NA	CATPRQENTEAFF	TGTGCCACCCCTCGACAGGAGAACACTGAAGCTTTCTTT
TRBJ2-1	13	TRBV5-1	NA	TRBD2	CASSRTSGGEQFF	TGCGCCAGCAGTAGAACCAGCGGGGGTGAGCAGTTCTTC
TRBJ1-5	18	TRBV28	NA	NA	CASSLMLADNRSNQPQHF	TGTGCCAGCAGTTTGATGCTCGCCGACAATCGTAGCAATCAGCCCCAGCATTTT
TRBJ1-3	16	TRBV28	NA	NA	CASSLVEGRAGNTIYF	TGTGCCAGCAGTTTAGTGGAGGGACGAGCTGGAAACACCATATATTTT
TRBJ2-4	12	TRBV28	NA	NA	CASSVLRDTPYF	TGTGCCAGCAGCGTACTCCGGGACACCCCGTACTTC
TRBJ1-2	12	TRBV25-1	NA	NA	CASSVSDYGYTF	TGTGCCAGCAGTGTCAGCGACTATGGCTACACCTTC
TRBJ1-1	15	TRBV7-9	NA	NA	CASSWAGRGNTEAFF	TGTGCCAGCAGCTGGGCGGGGCGGGGGAACACTGAAGCTTTCTTT
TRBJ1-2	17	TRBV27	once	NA	CASSLWGRATGVIGYTF	TGTGCCAGCAGTTTATGGGGGCGGGCGACGGGCGTGATTGGCTACACCTTC
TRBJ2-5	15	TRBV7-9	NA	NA	CASSLAPGVVETQYF	TGTGCCAGCAGCTTAGCGCCCGGGGTTGTGGAGACCCAGTACTTC
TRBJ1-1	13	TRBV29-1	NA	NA	CSVVHGTGSEAFF	TGCAGCGTTGTACACGGAACAGGGAGCGAAGCTTTCTTT
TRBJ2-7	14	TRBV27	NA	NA	CASSRTLSSYEQYF	TGTGCCAGCAGTCGGACACTCAGCTCCTACGAGCAGTACTTC
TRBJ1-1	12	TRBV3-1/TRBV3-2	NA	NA	CASSQGAGEAFF	TGTGCCAGCAGCCAAGGGGCAGGGGAAGCTTTCTTT